This T cell receptor beta chain was recorded in a study of T cells in Graves' hyperthyroidism and ophthalmopathy. Amplified TCR beta CDR3 regions came from RNA transcripts. When the TCR CDR3 underwent first-round RT-PCR, the HTBI primer set was used. MiXCR, applied by TCRdb to the multiplex PCR reads, yields one record per CDR3 protein. The sample holds approximately 530,000 distinct CDR3 sequences, approximately 20% seen once. Patients having uncontrolled infection, another autoimmune disease, pregnancy or lactation were not included. Trimming stripped 10 bases from V and 5 bases from J, with 21 bases between. The CDR3 runs to 15 residues. Germline V lookup: CDR1 MDHEN, CDR2 SYDVKM.

Sample: blood. J is TRBJ2-1 and V is TRBV28; D remains unclear. The TCR sequence derives from a man between 35 and 55 years old with Graves' ophthalmopathy. The CDR3 is CATNYGIKSDNEQFF. The CDR3 coding sequence is TGTGCCACCAACTATGGAATAAAAAGCGACAATGAGCAGTTCTTC.